Given below is one T cell receptor beta chain in context. Antigen: not known. Method: immunoSEQ multiplex PCR; TCRdb's copy keeps in-frame clones and lacks some. The repertoire holds about 77,000 clones, with over 70% as singletons. The sample comes from a study of OX40 agonist ivuxolimab in advanced cancers. Study-wide findings and caveats: Clonal expansion was among the lowest in partial responders at 0.1-3.0 mg/kg, especially CD8+. Low normalized T-cell clonal expansion was additionally recorded for some nonresponders.

V shed 2 bases and J 11 bases; nucleotides not matched to a gene: 10. Per the germline V gene, CDR1 is SGHRS and CDR2 is YFSETQ. This CDR3 comprises 14 residues. The gene calls are TRBV5-1 and TRBJ2-5, with TRBD2 matching 9 bases. This specimen was CD4+ or CD8+ T cells sorted from blood, taken in a trial of the OX40 agonist ivuxolimab. The receptor comes from an adult with an advanced solid tumor such as melanoma, head and neck, liver or kidney cancer. CDR3 residues: CASSFGLAGREQYF. In DNA, the CDR3 is TGCGCCAGCAGCTTTGGGCTAGCGGGACGGGAGCAGTACTTC.